The entry that follows covers one T cell receptor beta chain sequence. In making diagnoses, clinical symptoms, serum thyroxine and TRAb, thyroid ultrasound and orbital computed tomography were all used. This sample is drawn from a study of T cells in Graves' hyperthyroidism and ophthalmopathy. Researchers took RNA transcripts and amplified the TCR beta CDR3 regions from them. Carried out on the TCR CDR3, a first-round RT-PCR used the HTBI primer set. TCRdb called the multiplex PCR reads again in MiXCR, with one record for every CDR3 protein. The sample holds about 640,000 distinct CDR3 sequences; 20% to 25% are singletons and the top ten take approximately 30%. The receptor was isolated from a young man with Graves' ophthalmopathy. Sequenced input: blood.

CDR3 protein: CASSYKPILAGGPIGRVAKNIQYF. CDR3 sequence (DNA): TGTGCCAGCAGTTACAAACCTATACTAGCGGGAGGGCCCATAGGAAGGGTAGCCAAAAACATTCAGTACTTC. This chain links TRBV6-2 or TRBV6-3 with TRBJ2-4, with TRBD2 matching over 13 bases. Germline V CDR1 and CDR2: MNHEY, SVGEGT. Trimming at V came to 2 bases and at J to 0 bases, leaving 22 bases not matched to a gene. The CDR3 is made up of 24 amino acids.